The 28 T cell receptor beta chains given below trace back to one sample, sequenced in a study of T cells in Graves' hyperthyroidism and ophthalmopathy. TCR beta CDR3 regions were amplified from RNA transcripts. HTBI primers were employed in a first-round RT-PCR of the TCR CDR3. TCRdb reanalysed the multiplex PCR reads using MiXCR and keeps one entry per CDR3 protein. This sample yields about 570,000 distinct CDR3 sequences, of which around 45% are seen a single time; 15% to 20% belongs to the top ten. The sequenced material came from peripheral blood or thyroid tissue (not recorded which). These TCRs come from an adult woman with Graves' disease, either hyperthyroidism or ophthalmopathy (not recorded which).

The chain couples TRBV7-8 to TRBJ2-2; 10 positions match TRBD2. There are 16 residues in the CDR3. Trimming removed 7 bases from V and 7 bases from J; junction bases left unmatched: 12. CDR1 and CDR2 from the germline V gene are SGHVS and FQNEAQ. CDR3 sequence: CASNRPGLAGDGELFF. As DNA, the CDR3 is TGTGCCAGCAATAGGCCCGGTCTAGCGGGAGACGGGGAGCTGTTTTTT.

This clonotype was found many times. The gene calls are TRBV19 and TRBJ2-6; 9 nucleotides align to TRBD1. Germline CDR1 is LNHDA and CDR2 is SQIVND (reference sequence). Trimming at V came to 7 bases and at J to 4 bases, leaving 8 bases not matched to a gene. The CDR3 contains 16 residues. CDR3 bases: TGTGCCAGTATGGGGACAGGGTGGTCAGGGGCCAACGTCCTGACTTTC. It translates to CASMGTGWSGANVLTF.

In its sample, this clonotype was seen a few times. V gene TRBV20-1 combines with J gene TRBJ1-5; D is perhaps TRBD1 (6 bases). This CDR3 spans 15 amino acids. Trimming took off 3 bases at V and 6 bases at J, with 18 bases between the two ends. From germline, CDR1 is DFQATT and CDR2 SNEGSKA (reference sequence). CDR3 protein: CSASGGGAGSQPQHF. As DNA, the CDR3 is TGCAGTGCTAGCGGGGGGGGCGCGGGCAGTCAGCCCCAGCATTTT.

This clonotype was detected many times. The chain uses TRBV6-5 and TRBJ2-7; 11 bases agree with TRBD2. Trimming removed 5 bases from V and 11 bases from J; junction bases left unmatched: 14. Per the germline V gene, CDR1 is MNHEY and CDR2 is SVGAGI. This CDR3 is built from 15 residues. The CDR3 loop is CASSKDTGTSGTKYF. The DNA for the CDR3 is TGTGCCAGCAGTAAAGATACCGGGACTAGCGGAACTAAGTACTTC.

The CDR3 spells CASRGGAGAPEQYF. The CDR3 nucleotides are TGTGCCAGCAGGGGAGGAGCAGGGGCGCCCGAGCAGTACTTC. This chain links TRBV7-9 with TRBJ2-7, with D perhaps matching TRBD1 or TRBD2 (6 bases each). The V end was cut by 6 bases, the J end by 6 bases, with 18 bases between. The germline CDR1 and CDR2 sequences are SEHNR and FQNEAQ (reference sequence). This CDR3 is built from 14 residues. The complete variable domain, with remaining parts taken from reference TRBV7-9 and TRBJ2-7, reads DTGVSQNPRHKITKRGQNVTFRCDPISEHNRLYWYRQTLGQGPEFLTYFQNEAQLEKSRLLSDRFSAERPKGSFSTLEIQRTEQGDSAMYLCASRGGAGAPEQYFGPGTRLTVT.

This clonotype was detected ten times or more. The gene calls are TRBV13 and TRBJ2-7; 8 nucleotides line up with TRBD2. The CDR3 runs 14 residues. The V gene's germline CDR1 is PRHDT and CDR2 FYEKMQ (reference sequence). Trimming removed 3 bases from V and 0 bases from J; junction bases left unmatched: 1. CDR3 sequence reads: CASSFSGSSYEQYF. The CDR3 DNA is TGTGCCAGCAGCTTCAGCGGGAGCTCCTACGAGCAGTACTTC.

Note on this clonotype: The junction shows a germline mismatch at one end, possibly a read error. V gene TRBV4-1 combines with J gene TRBJ1-2; D remains ambiguous. Germline lookup yields CDR1 MGHRA and CDR2 YSYEKL. The CDR3 runs 13 residues. The CDR3 here is CASSQEGGYGYTF. The CDR3 DNA sequence: TGTGCCAGCAGCCAAGAGGGTGGCTATGGCTACACCTTC.

This clonotype was counted a single time. The chain is built from TRBV10-3 and TRBJ1-1; 8 nucleotides agree with TRBD1. The CDR3 is 11 residues long. V trimming: 11 bases; J trimming: 8 bases; junction bases outside the gene matches: 7. Germline assignment: CDR1 ENHRY and CDR2 SYGVKD. CDR3 in DNA: TGTGCCTCCCAGAGGGACAGGGAAGCTTTCTTT. Protein sequence: CASQRDREAFF.

This clonotype was recorded many times. The J gene is TRBJ1-1, the V gene TRBV14; TRBD1 might be the D (6 bases). Trimming left V 0 bases short and J 5 bases short, with 16 bases between. This CDR3 is built from 16 residues. Germline CDR1 SGHDN, CDR2 FVKESK. This CDR3 reads CASSQDLLQGRTEAFF. Written as DNA, the CDR3 is TGTGCCAGCAGCCAAGATCTGTTACAGGGTAGGACTGAAGCTTTCTTT.

In this sample, this clonotype turned up a few times. The chain combines TRBV6-6 with TRBJ1-1; tentatively, D is TRBD1 (5 bases). The CDR3 spans 12 residues. Germline CDR1 is MNHNY and CDR2 is SVGAGI (reference sequence). The germline V and J ends were trimmed by 4 bases and 6 bases, with 9 bases remaining between them. The CDR3 sequence is CASSSDSPEAFF. The DNA for the CDR3 is TGTGCCAGCAGTTCAGACAGCCCTGAAGCTTTCTTT.

This chain links TRBV10-2 with TRBJ1-6, with D maybe TRBD1 (5 bases). Germline V gives CDR1 WSHSY, CDR2 SAAADI. V was trimmed by 2 bases and J by 11 bases, leaving 16 bases between them. This CDR3 region has 15 residues. The CDR3 loop is CASSERGTRGPPLHF. In DNA form, the CDR3 reads TGCGCCAGCAGTGAGCGGGGGACTAGGGGTCCACCCCTCCACTTT.

On this clonotype itself: Germline is not matched at one junction end, which may reflect a read error. The chain links TRBV6-6 to TRBJ2-7; the match to TRBD2 covers 8 bases. The CDR3 is made up of 15 amino acids. CDR1 and CDR2 (germline): MNHNY, SVGAGI (reference sequence). CDR3 region: CASSRQAGDFDERYF. In DNA, the CDR3 is TGTGCCAGCAGTCGGCAAGCGGGAGATTTCGACGAGCGGTACTTC.

The gene calls are TRBV20-1 and TRBJ2-2; D may be TRBD2 (6 bases). CDR3 length: 15 amino acids. The ends were cut back, 0 bases at V and 6 bases at J, with 14 bases in the middle. From germline, CDR1 is DFQATT and CDR2 SNEGSKA (reference sequence). In nucleotides, the CDR3 is TGCAGTGCTAGAGACTCTTACGGGAGATCCGGGGAGCTGTTTTTT. Translating gives CSARDSYGRSGELFF.

The J gene is TRBJ2-2, the V gene TRBV20-1, with D possibly being TRBD1 (6 bases). Germline CDR1 DFQATT, CDR2 SNEGSKA (reference sequence). The V gene lost 3 bases and the J gene lost 3 bases, with 11 bases spanning the gap. The CDR3 has 14 residues. The CDR3 coding sequence is TGCAGTGCTAGCTGGGACACCCACACCGGGGAGCTGTTTTTT. This codes for CSASWDTHTGELFF.

As regards this clonotype: One junction end disagrees with the germline gene, perhaps due to a read error. The chain links TRBV18 to TRBJ1-1; D not certain. Looked up from germline, CDR1 is KGHSH and CDR2 is LQKENI. The CDR3 is 13 amino acids. As DNA, the CDR3 is TGTGCCAACTCACCTGGACCCGGCACTGAAGCTTTCTTT. Translation gives CANSPGPGTEAFF.

In this sample, this clonotype turned up a few times. The gene calls are TRBV20-1 and TRBJ2-5; 9 bases line up with TRBD2. The CDR3 is 15 amino acids. The V gene's germline CDR1 is DFQATT and CDR2 SNEGSKA (reference sequence). With V trimmed by 3 bases and J by 1 base, 6 bases remained unmatched. The CDR3 region has the DNA TGCAGTGCTAGTGCGCTAGCGGGGTTCCAAGAGACCCAGTACTTC. It codes for CSASALAGFQETQYF.

At least ten counts were recorded for this clonotype. As DNA, the CDR3 is TGCGCCAGCAGCCCGGGTCCGGAGGGCCCCTATGGCTACACCTTC. This encodes CASSPGPEGPYGYTF. V usage is TRBV5-1 and J usage is TRBJ1-2; D not resolved. The CDR3 length is 15 residues. CDR1 is SGHRS, CDR2 YFSETQ, per germline. V was shortened by 4 bases and J by 4 bases, with 17 bases between the two germline ends.

In its sample, this clonotype was seen a few times. The CDR3 protein is CSPRGNTGELFF. CDR3 DNA sequence: TGCAGCCCCAGGGGGAACACCGGGGAGCTGTTTTTT. The genes are TRBV29-1 and TRBJ2-2; D perhaps matches TRBD1 (6 bases). The germline gives CDR1 SQVTM, CDR2 ANQGSEA. The CDR3 totals 12 residues. V lost 8 bases and J 1 base, leaving 8 bases between the germline ends.

Ten or more counts support this clonotype. The rearrangement joins TRBV20-1 to TRBJ1-5; no firm D call. Germline V lookup: CDR1 DFQATT, CDR2 SNEGSKA (reference sequence). Trimming removed 6 bases at V and 0 bases at J, with 6 bases between. The CDR3 loop spans 12 amino acids. CDR3 coding DNA: TGCAGTGCCACGAGTAGCAATCAGCCCCAGCATTTT. Translation: CSATSSNQPQHF.

This clonotype was recorded a few times. The rearrangement joins TRBV28 to TRBJ2-7, with 9 nucleotides matching TRBD2. V shed 10 bases and J 4 bases; nucleotides not matched to a gene: 11. The CDR3 is 14 amino acids. Germline-derived CDR1 and CDR2 are MDHEN and SYDVKM. For the CDR3, the DNA is TGTGCCACCTTAGAGGCGGGAGGGCCTTACGAGCAGTACTTC. Protein sequence: CATLEAGGPYEQYF.

This rearrangement joins TRBV20-1 to TRBJ2-6; 7 bases fit TRBD1. Germline V gene data show CDR1 as DFQATT and CDR2 as SNEGSKA (reference sequence). Trimming took 5 bases from V and 6 from J; bases not matched to a gene: 7. The CDR3 consists of 14 residues. The chain's CDR3 is CSADRVTTANVLTF. CDR3 sequence (DNA): TGCAGTGCTGACAGGGTAACGACGGCCAACGTCCTGACTTTC.

This clonotype was observed at least ten times. V is TRBV6-6 and J is TRBJ1-3, with a tentative D call TRBD1 (5 bases). The ends were cut back, 2 bases at V and 0 bases at J, with 20 bases in the middle. CDR3 length: 19 amino acids. The V gene's germline CDR1 is MNHNY and CDR2 SVGAGI (reference sequence). The CDR3 coding sequence is TGTGCCAGCAGTTACCTCGCTCCAGGGTTCCCATTCTCTGGAAACACCATATATTTT. This codes for CASSYLAPGFPFSGNTIYF.

This clonotype was seen repeatedly, ten times or more. V and J are TRBV13 and TRBJ2-5; 8 nucleotides match TRBD1. This CDR3 comprises 14 residues. The V gene's germline CDR1 is PRHDT and CDR2 FYEKMQ (reference sequence). The ends lost 4 bases at V and 2 bases at J; junction bases unmatched: 3. The CDR3 DNA reads TGTGCCAGCAGCTACAGGACAGGGCAAGAGACCCAGTACTTC. Protein: CASSYRTGQETQYF.

The chain recombines TRBV20-1 with TRBJ1-4, with a possible D match to TRBD1 (6 bases). The CDR3 has 13 residues. The V gene's germline CDR1 is DFQATT and CDR2 SNEGSKA (reference sequence). V was clipped by 6 bases and J by 7 bases, with 15 bases between them. The CDR3 DNA is TGCAGTGCCCGAGGACAGCGGGCTGAAAAACTGTTTTTT. Amino acids: CSARGQRAEKLFF.

The chain recombines TRBV7-2 with TRBJ2-2, with 9 bases aligning to TRBD1. CDR3 length: 15 amino acids. Germline V gene data show CDR1 as SGHTA and CDR2 as FQGNSA. The V and J ends lost 7 bases and 2 bases, in that order; junction bases with no gene match: 5. As DNA, the CDR3 is TGTGCCAGCATCACGGGACAGGGTAACACCGGGGAGCTGTTTTTT. It encodes CASITGQGNTGELFF.

As for this clonotype: Germline and junction disagree at one end, which may indicate a read error. The chain employs TRBV10-3 and TRBJ2-5; D may correspond to TRBD1 or TRBD2 (6 bases each). Germline CDR1 ENHRY, CDR2 SYGVKD. The CDR3 is 16 amino acids. CDR3 coding DNA: TGTGCCACACGCACCACCTTTGGGGGTCCGAGGGGGGCCCAGCACTTC. It encodes CATRTTFGGPRGAQHF.

The V and J genes are TRBV7-3 and TRBJ2-5; 10 bases match TRBD1. J lost 7 bases, V lost 2 bases, and 4 bases had no gene match. The length of the CDR3 is 14 residues. Germline CDR1 reads SGHTA; CDR2 reads FQGTGA. In DNA, the CDR3 is TGTGCCAGCAGCTTAGGACAGGGGGGAGTGACCCAGTACTTC. Protein product: CASSLGQGGVTQYF. The full variable domain, in which reference TRBV7-3 and TRBJ2-5 provide the parts outside the CDR3, is GAGVSQTPSNKVTEKGKYVELRCDPISGHTALYWYRQSLGQGPEFLIYFQGTGAADDSGLPNDRFFAVRPEGSVSTLKIQRTERGDSAVYLCASSLGQGGVTQYFGPGTRLLVL.

This clonotype was counted once. The chain uses TRBV10-1 and TRBJ1-6; the D is unclear. V was trimmed by 0 bases and J by 8 bases, leaving 8 bases between them. Germline CDR1 WNHNN, CDR2 SYGVQD (reference sequence). The CDR3 is made up of 14 amino acids. The CDR3 is CASSESTRDSPLHF. The CDR3 DNA is TGCGCCAGCAGTGAGTCCACGCGGGATTCACCCCTCCACTTT.